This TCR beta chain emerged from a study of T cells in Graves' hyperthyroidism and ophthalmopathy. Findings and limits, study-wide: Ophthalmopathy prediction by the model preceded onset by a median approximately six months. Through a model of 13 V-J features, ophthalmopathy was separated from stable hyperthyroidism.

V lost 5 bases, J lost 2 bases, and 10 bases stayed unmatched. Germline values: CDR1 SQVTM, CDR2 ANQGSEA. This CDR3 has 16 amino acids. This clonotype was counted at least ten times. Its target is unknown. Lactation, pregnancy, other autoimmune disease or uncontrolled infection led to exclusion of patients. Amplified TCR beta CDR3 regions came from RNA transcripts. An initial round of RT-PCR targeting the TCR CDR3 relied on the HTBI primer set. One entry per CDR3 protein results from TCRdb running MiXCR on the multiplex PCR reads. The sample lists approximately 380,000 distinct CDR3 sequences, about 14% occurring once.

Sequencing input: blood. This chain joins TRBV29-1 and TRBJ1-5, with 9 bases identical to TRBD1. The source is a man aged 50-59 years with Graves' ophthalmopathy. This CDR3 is CSVSQTGGSGNQPQHF. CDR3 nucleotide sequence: TGCAGCGTTAGCCAAACAGGGGGCTCAGGCAATCAGCCCCAGCATTTT.